The text below deals with one T cell receptor (beta chain). The antigen remains unidentified. The sample is drawn from a study of identical twins. Broader study findings: Where beta out-of-frame sequences were concerned, excess twin sharing was weaker.

With 5 bases removed from V and 6 bases from J, the gap between germline ends came to 21 bases. Per the germline V gene, CDR1 is SGHVS and CDR2 is FNYEAQ. This CDR3 is built from 16 residues. TCRdb re-derived calls from the 5' RACE reads in MiXCR, one entry per CDR3 protein. Of hundreds of thousands of distinct CDR3 sequences in the sample, around a sixth were seen once. In every case, the donor was a healthy Caucasian. This sample also appeared in a second study, on T cells expressing NK-cell markers. From that study: Of the CD8+ T cell pool in about 6 donors, roughly 1.0-8% was accounted for by dominant NKG2C+ clonotypes.

The specimen was PBMCs. The chain links TRBV7-6 to TRBJ2-3; D is ambiguous. The receptor's source is a woman between 18 and 29 years old in good health. CDR3: CASSPGPKALGDTQYF. In DNA, the CDR3 is TGTGCCAGCAGCCCTGGTCCCAAGGCCCTAGGCGATACGCAGTATTTT.